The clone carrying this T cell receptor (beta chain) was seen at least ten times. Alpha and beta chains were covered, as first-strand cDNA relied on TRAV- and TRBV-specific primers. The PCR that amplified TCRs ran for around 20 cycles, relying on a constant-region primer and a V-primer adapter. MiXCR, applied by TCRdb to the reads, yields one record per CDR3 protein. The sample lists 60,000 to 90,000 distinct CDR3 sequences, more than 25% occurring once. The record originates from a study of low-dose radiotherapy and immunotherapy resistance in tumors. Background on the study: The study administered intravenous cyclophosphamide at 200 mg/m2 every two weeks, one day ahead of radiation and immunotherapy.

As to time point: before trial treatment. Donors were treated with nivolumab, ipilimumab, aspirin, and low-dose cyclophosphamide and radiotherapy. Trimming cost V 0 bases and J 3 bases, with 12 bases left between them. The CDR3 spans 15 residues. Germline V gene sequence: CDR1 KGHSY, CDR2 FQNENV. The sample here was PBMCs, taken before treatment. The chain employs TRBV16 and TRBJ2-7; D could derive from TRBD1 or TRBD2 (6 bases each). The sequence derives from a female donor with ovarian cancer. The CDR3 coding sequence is TGTGCCAGCAGCCAATCAGGGGGGACCCTCTACGAGCAGTACTTC. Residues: CASSQSGGTLYEQYF.